This note documents a single TCR beta chain sequence. The antigen this receptor binds is unknown. No qualities accompany the bases; no much larger clone lies one base away. The receptor library was made with PCR. The listed sequencing device is Illumina HiSeq 2500. TCR library preparation used molecular barcoding, with unique molecular identifiers applied to normalize quantification of the TCRbeta repertoire. TCRdb cleaned the public reads at Q25 with fastp, built clones with MiXCR and kept in-frame beta chains. Each CDR3 protein gets just one entry, which takes the most common genes and DNA from the rows behind it. In this sample the table shows about 210,000 distinct CDR3 sequences, approximately 19% of which occur a single time. In total, the top ten clones hold just under 45% of the sample. In light of the paper, this sample's treatment or condition label describes: allogeneic hematopoietic cell transplantation with graft depleted of TCRalphabeta T cells and CD19 B cells. The children who served as transplant recipients had been given grafts of TCRalphabeta/CD19-depleted allogeneic hematopoietic cells.

These data are taken from a study of T-cell reconstitution after alpha-beta-depleted transplantation in children (dated by TCRdb to the mid-2010s). About the full investigation: The study quantitatively tracked T-cell immune reconstitution after TCRalphabeta/CD19-depleted allogeneic hematopoietic cell transplantation in children using TCR repertoire profiling. Results and caveats for the whole study, not just this receptor: In some patients, the high TCRbeta diversity seen at day 60 was put down to recipient T cells and intrathymic progenitors that had survived conditioning. The apparently early recovery of alphabetaT-cell counts about two months after transplant reportedly depended on only several hundred rapidly expanded clones that came from non-depleted graft cells. Over subsequent months, a decline in hyperexpanded clone frequencies was noted, and after one year, T-cell counts and TCRbeta diversity were mostly ascribed to newly produced T cells.

The CDR1 and CDR2 encoded by the germline V gene are LGHNA and YSLEER. V has 0 bases trimmed and J has 4 bases trimmed; junction bases matching no gene number 6. CDR3 length: 17 amino acids, cysteine to phenylalanine. Solely the CDR3 DNA is kept, with 51 bases framed from the first base. Sequencing was performed on PBMCs, mostly from graft donor cells, taken 360 days after TCRalphabeta/CD19-depleted stem cell transplant. This sequence originates from a male patient between 2 and 15 years old who had a stem cell transplant for acute lymphoblastic leukemia, so the T cells may come from the graft donor. The sequence is built from TRBV4-3 and TRBJ2-1, and 10 bases in between align with TRBD2. The CDR3 reads as follows: CASSQDVTSGVYNEQFF. The DNA sequence is as follows: TGCGCCAGCAGCCAAGATGTCACTAGCGGGGTATACAATGAGCAGTTCTTC.